These 4 T cell receptor beta chains share one sample of origin, sequenced in a study of shared clonotypes between healthy human individuals. Naive CD8 cells lacked CD45RO and underwent positive selection for CCR7, leaving out terminally differentiated effector memory CD45RA+ cells. Measured with immunoSEQ multiplex PCR; TCRdb has only the in-frame clones, and not every one. The table shows 2 million or so clones, with less than 95% occurring only once. Sequenced input: naive CD8+ T cells sorted from blood. The receptors here all came from a man between 18 and 29 years old in good health.

About this clone: This specimen includes other DNA sequences encoding the same CDR3. The chain employs TRBV6-5 and TRBJ2-7; no definite D call. This CDR3 contains 13 residues. CDR1 is MNHEY, CDR2 SVGAGI, per germline. With 2 bases removed from V and 4 bases from J, the gap between germline ends came to 9 bases. CDR3 in DNA: TGTGCCAGCAGTTACGGGGTCTCTTACGAGCAGTACTTC. Protein product: CASSYGVSYEQYF.

Remarks on this clone: The junction does not match germline at one end; this may be a read error. V is TRBV4-1 and J is TRBJ1-2; D call uncertain. CDR1 and CDR2 (germline): MGHRA, YSYEKL. This CDR3 has 14 amino acids. The CDR3 bases are TGCGCCAGCACCCAAACGGGGAATGGCTATGGCTACACCTTC. Its translation: CASTQTGNGYGYTF.

This chain links TRBV27 with TRBJ2-1; TRBD2 aligns across 10 bases. The CDR3 consists of 17 residues. V gave up 0 bases and J gave up 4 bases; unmatched junction bases: 6. Looked up from germline, CDR1 is MNHEY and CDR2 is SMNVEV (reference sequence). The CDR3 spells CASSLSAGSGGYNEQFF. The CDR3 coding sequence is TGTGCCAGCAGTTTATCTGCTGGTAGCGGGGGGTACAATGAGCAGTTCTTC.

Remarks on this clone: Distinct nucleotide sequences in the sample also encode this CDR3. The rearrangement joins TRBV7-9 to TRBJ1-1; no clear D. CDR1 and CDR2 from the germline V gene are SEHNR and FQNEAQ (reference sequence). V lost 6 bases and J lost 1, with 3 bases in between. This CDR3 is 11 amino acids long. In nucleotides, the CDR3 is TGTGCCAGCAGAAGGAACACTGAAGCTTTCTTT. This codes for CASRRNTEAFF.